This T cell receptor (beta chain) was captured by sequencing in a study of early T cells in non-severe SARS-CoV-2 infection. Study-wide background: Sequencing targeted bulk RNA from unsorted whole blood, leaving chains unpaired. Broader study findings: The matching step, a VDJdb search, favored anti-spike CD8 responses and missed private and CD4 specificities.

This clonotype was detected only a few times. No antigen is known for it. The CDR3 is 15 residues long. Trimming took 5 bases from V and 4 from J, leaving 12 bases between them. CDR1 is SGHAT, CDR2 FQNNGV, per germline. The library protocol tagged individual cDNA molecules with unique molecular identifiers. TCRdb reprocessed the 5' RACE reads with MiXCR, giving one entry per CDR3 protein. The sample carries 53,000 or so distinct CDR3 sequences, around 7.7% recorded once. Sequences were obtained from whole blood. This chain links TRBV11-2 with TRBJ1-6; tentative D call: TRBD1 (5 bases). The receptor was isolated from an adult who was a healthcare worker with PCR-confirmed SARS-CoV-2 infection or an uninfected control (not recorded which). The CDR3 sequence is CASSLRDGYNSPLHF. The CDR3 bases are TGTGCCAGCAGCCTCCGGGACGGGTATAATTCACCCCTCCACTTT.